This T cell receptor beta chain was captured by sequencing in a study of blood T cell repertoires in COVID-19. Turning to the study itself: Samples of COVID-19 (acute and convalescent) were obtained from the United States, Italy and Spain.

Trimming left V 0 bases short and J 2 bases short, with 8 bases between. Germline CDR1 LNHNV, CDR2 YYDKDF (reference sequence). This CDR3 region has 15 residues. Participant-given clinical history determined each cohort assignment. Authors' processing steps: Estimated nucleated cell counts came from reference gene primer amplification. Only in-frame clones appear in the TCRdb table, and some are missing; sequencing was by immunoSEQ multiplex PCR. From that table come the V and J calls and clone size; the DNA was used to work out D and trimming. The profile covers 350,000 to 450,000 clones, with 80% to 90% appearing a single time and 0.95% to 1.3% taken by the ten largest.

The sequence was collected from a young man who had recovered from COVID-19. V is TRBV15 and J is TRBJ2-1, with D tentatively TRBD1 (5 bases). Input material: PBMCs or T cells enriched from blood (not recorded which). The CDR3 loop is CATSRDQGAYNEQFF. In DNA, the CDR3 is TGTGCCACCAGCAGAGATCAGGGCGCCTACAATGAGCAGTTCTTC.